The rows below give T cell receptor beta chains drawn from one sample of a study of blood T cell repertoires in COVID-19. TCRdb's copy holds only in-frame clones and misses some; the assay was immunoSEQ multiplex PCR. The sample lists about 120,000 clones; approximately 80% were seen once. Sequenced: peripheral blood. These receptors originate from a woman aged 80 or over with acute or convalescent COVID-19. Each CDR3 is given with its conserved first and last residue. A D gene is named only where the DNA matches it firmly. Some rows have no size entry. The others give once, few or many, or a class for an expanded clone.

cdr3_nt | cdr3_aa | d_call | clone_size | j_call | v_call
TGTGCCAGCTCACCATGGACTAGCTATGGCTACACCTTC | CASSPWTSYGYTF | NA | NA | TRBJ1-2 | TRBV18
TGTGCCAGCAGTCCCGGCGGGGGAGGCAATCAGCCCCAGCATTTT | CASSPGGGGNQPQHF | NA | NA | TRBJ1-5 | TRBV27
TGTGCCAGCAGCTCGGGACTTCTGGGGACCCAGTACTTC | CASSSGLLGTQYF | NA | NA | TRBJ2-5 | TRBV7-2
TGCGCCAGCAGCCAAGAAGGGACGGGGGGAGACTATGGCTACACCTTC | CASSQEGTGGDYGYTF | NA | NA | TRBJ1-2 | TRBV4-1
TGTGCCAGTAGTATTTGGGGGCTGGGACCTAGAAGCACAGATACGCAGTATTTT | CASSIWGLGPRSTDTQYF | NA | once | TRBJ2-3 | TRBV19
TGTGCCAGCAGCTTAACAGGGGTTGGCACTGAAGCTTTCTTT | CASSLTGVGTEAFF | TRBD1 | few | TRBJ1-1 | TRBV5-4
TGTGCCAGCAGCTTAGCTAGCGGGGTGGAGCAGTTCTTC | CASSLASGVEQFF | TRBD2 | NA | TRBJ2-1 | TRBV7-8
TGCGCCAGCAGCCGACCCGCAGGTGGTGAGCAGTTCTTC | CASSRPAGGEQFF | NA | NA | TRBJ2-1 | TRBV5-1
TGCAGCGTGCACCAGGGACAGAGCTATGGCTACACCTTC | CSVHQGQSYGYTF | TRBD1 | NA | TRBJ1-2 | TRBV29-1
TGTGCCAGTAGTCCGCGGACAGTCCCAATTGAAAAACTGTTTTTT | CASSPRTVPIEKLFF | NA | NA | TRBJ1-4 | TRBV19
TGCGCCAGCAGCTTGGCCGGGGGTGCGAGCACTGAAGCTTTCTTT | CASSLAGGASTEAFF | NA | NA | TRBJ1-1 | TRBV5-1
TGTGCCAGCAGTTCGACTCAGGGGGCGGGCAATCAGCCCCAGCATTTT | CASSSTQGAGNQPQHF | TRBD1 | few | TRBJ1-5 | TRBV28
TGTGCCAGCAGTTACACGGTTTCAGGCGGAAACACCATATATTTT | CASSYTVSGGNTIYF | NA | NA | TRBJ1-3 | TRBV6-5
TGTGCCAGCAGCCCCGCTGGACAGGAAGAGACCCAGTACTTC | CASSPAGQEETQYF | TRBD1 | once | TRBJ2-5 | TRBV7-2
TGTGCCAGCAGCCCGGGGGTCAGCTCGCAGTACTTC | CASSPGVSSQYF | NA | NA | TRBJ2-7 | TRBV27
TGTGCCTGGAGAGAAAGACAGGGGTTGTATGAAAAACTGTTTTTT | CAWRERQGLYEKLFF | TRBD1 | NA | TRBJ1-4 | TRBV30
TGTGCCAGTCACCGGGACAGGGTCTTTGGCTACACCTTC | CASHRDRVFGYTF | TRBD1 | few | TRBJ1-2 | TRBV28
TGTGCCAGCAGCGTAAGGCAGGGGGCGGGCAATGAGCAGTTCTTC | CASSVRQGAGNEQFF | TRBD1 | NA | TRBJ2-1 | TRBV9